Listed below are T cell receptor beta chains from one sample, sequenced in a study of shared clonotypes between healthy human individuals. TCRdb's copy holds only in-frame clones and misses some; the assay was immunoSEQ multiplex PCR. The sample shows roughly 110,000 clones, around 65% of them seen only once. What was sequenced was memory CD8+ T cells sorted from blood. Every receptor here comes from a woman between 25 and 40 years old in good health. CDR3s include the opening cysteine and the closing phenylalanine or tryptophan. A D gene is named only where the DNA matches it firmly. Clone size is given for some rows only: seen once, a few or many times, or a class if the clone is expanded.

TRBV7-8	TRBJ2-7	TRBD1	few	CASRTDRGPSYEQYF	TGTGCCAGCAGGACAGACAGGGGGCCCTCTTACGAGCAGTACTTC
TRBV12-5	TRBJ1-5	.	.	CASGLGGGPQHF	TGTGCTAGTGGTTTGGGAGGAGGGCCCCAGCATTTT
TRBV6-5	TRBJ2-2	.	few	CASRVRGDTGELFF	TGTGCCAGCAGGGTTAGGGGGGACACCGGGGAGCTGTTTTTT
TRBV6-1	TRBJ2-1	.	.	CASSVLRDSTYNEQFF	TGTGCCAGCAGTGTACTCCGGGACTCGACCTACAATGAGCAGTTCTTC
TRBV7-6	TRBJ2-1	.	.	CASSSGPSSYNEQFF	TGTGCCAGCAGCTCCGGACCCAGCTCCTACAATGAGCAGTTCTTC
TRBV6-6	TRBJ1-4	.	.	CASSRQDLNEKLFF	TGTGCCAGCAGCAGGCAGGACCTTAATGAAAAACTGTTTTTT
TRBV29-1	TRBJ2-7	TRBD2	once	CSVLAGASYEQYF	TGCAGCGTTCTAGCGGGGGCCTCCTACGAGCAGTACTTC
TRBV11-2	TRBJ2-5	.	few	CASSPRPGLQETQYF	TGTGCCAGCAGCCCGCGACCGGGGCTCCAGGAGACCCAGTACTTC
TRBV7-9	TRBJ1-1	.	.	CASSSVDRVAFF	TGTGCCAGCAGCTCTGTGGACCGAGTGGCTTTCTTT
TRBV28	TRBJ2-5	.	.	CASSSRTFPPGTQYF	TGTGCCAGCAGTTCACGGACTTTCCCGCCAGGGACCCAGTACTTC
TRBV30	TRBJ1-4	TRBD1	few	CAWSTGGSNEKLFF	TGTGCCTGGAGTACAGGGGGCTCTAATGAAAAACTGTTTTTT
TRBV27	TRBJ1-1	.	.	CASSLGRGGIKAFF	TGTGCCAGCAGTTTAGGCAGGGGCGGAATTAAAGCTTTCTTT
TRBV5-6	TRBJ2-1	.	.	CASSLADNPDNEQFF	TGTGCCAGCAGCTTGGCGGACAACCCCGACAATGAGCAGTTCTTC
TRBV27	TRBJ1-1	.	.	CASSLDVWKGRAFF	TGTGCCAGCAGTTTAGATGTATGGAAGGGGCGAGCTTTCTTT
TRBV10-3	TRBJ1-3	.	.	CAIRGRSGNTIYF	TGTGCCATCAGAGGGAGGTCGGGAAACACCATATATTTT
TRBV5-1	TRBJ2-3	.	.	CASSFMSPGADTQYF	TGCGCCAGCAGCTTTATGTCCCCAGGGGCAGATACGCAGTATTTT